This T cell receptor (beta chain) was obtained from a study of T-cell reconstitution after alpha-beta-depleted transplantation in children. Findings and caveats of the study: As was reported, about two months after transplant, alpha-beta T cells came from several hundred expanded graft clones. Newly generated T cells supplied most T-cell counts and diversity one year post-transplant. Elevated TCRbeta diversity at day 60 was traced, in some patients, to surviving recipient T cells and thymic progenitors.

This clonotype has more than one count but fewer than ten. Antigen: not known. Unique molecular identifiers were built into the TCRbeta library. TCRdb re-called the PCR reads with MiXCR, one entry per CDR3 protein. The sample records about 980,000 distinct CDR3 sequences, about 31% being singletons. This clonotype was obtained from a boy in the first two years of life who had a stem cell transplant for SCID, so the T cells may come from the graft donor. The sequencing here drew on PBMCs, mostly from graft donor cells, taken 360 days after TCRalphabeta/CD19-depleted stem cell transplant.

This chain's CDR3 is CSARVQWLEAFF. DNA of the CDR3: TGCAGTGCTAGGGTGCAGTGGTTGGAAGCTTTCTTT. The V and J genes are TRBV20-1 and TRBJ1-1, with D unclear. The CDR3 totals 12 residues. Germline V gives CDR1 DFQATT, CDR2 SNEGSKA (reference sequence). Trimming took 3 bases from V and 8 from J, leaving 13 bases between them.